This T cell receptor beta chain derives from a study of chemoradiotherapy in HPV16-positive cancers. Study information: A couple of HPV16-positive patients' cells yielded candidate HPV-specific clones and common motifs. The study's findings and limits: Candidate HPV-specific clones and E7-related TCR motifs grew in tumor during treatment. Better recurrence-free survival went with HPV-responsive T-cell expansion in HPV16-positive patients.

The germline V gene encodes CDR1 LNHDA and CDR2 SQIVND (reference sequence). V gave up 7 bases and J gave up 0 bases, with 12 bases separating them. The CDR3 spans 14 residues. As regards this clone: The antigen is unknown.

Produced via immunoSEQ multiplex PCR; TCRdb's table is partial and in-frame only. The table lists about 15,000 clones, about 70% of them singletons, with approximately 9.3% in the top ten. The source of this sequence is a human donor with HPV-associated anogenital cancer. J is TRBJ1-1 and V is TRBV19; perhaps TRBD1 as D (5 bases). This sample was gathered from a patient who underwent chemoradiotherapy. Written as DNA, the CDR3 is TGTGCCAGTACTGGGGCAAGGGTGAACACTGAAGCTTTCTTT. This codes for CASTGARVNTEAFF.